This T cell receptor beta chain stems from a study of blood T cell repertoires in COVID-19. Produced via immunoSEQ multiplex PCR; TCRdb's table is partial and in-frame only. Here the sample spans roughly 15,000 clones, roughly 84% being singletons. Germline assignment: CDR1 SGDLS and CDR2 YYNGEE. The V gene lost 0 bases and the J gene lost 8 bases, with 12 bases spanning the gap. The CDR3 consists of 14 residues. This rearrangement joins TRBV9 to TRBJ2-1, with a possible D match to TRBD2 (5 bases). This sequence originates from a man between 45 and 60 years old with active COVID-19. Sequencing was done on a sample of peripheral blood. The CDR3 bases are TGTGCCAGCAGCGTAGCTACGAGGGTCGATGAGCAGTTCTTC. It encodes CASSVATRVDEQFF.